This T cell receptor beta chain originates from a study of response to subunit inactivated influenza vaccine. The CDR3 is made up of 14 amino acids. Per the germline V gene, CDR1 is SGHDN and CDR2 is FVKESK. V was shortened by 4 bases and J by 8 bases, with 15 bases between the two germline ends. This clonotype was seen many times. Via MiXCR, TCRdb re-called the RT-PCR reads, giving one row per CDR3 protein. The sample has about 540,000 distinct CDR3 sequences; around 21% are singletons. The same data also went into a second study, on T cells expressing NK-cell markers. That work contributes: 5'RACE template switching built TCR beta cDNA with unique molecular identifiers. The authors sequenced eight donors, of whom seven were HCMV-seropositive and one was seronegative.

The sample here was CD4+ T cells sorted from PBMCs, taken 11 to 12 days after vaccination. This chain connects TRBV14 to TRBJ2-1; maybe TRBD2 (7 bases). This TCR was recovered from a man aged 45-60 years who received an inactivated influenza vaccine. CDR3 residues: CASSPLGGGYEQFF. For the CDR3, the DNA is TGTGCCAGCAGCCCTCTCGGCGGGGGCTATGAGCAGTTCTTC.